A selection of T cell receptor beta chains follows, all from one sample in a study of shared clonotypes between healthy human individuals. Using immunoSEQ multiplex PCR, the repertoire was profiled, and TCRdb retains in-frame clones only, with some absent. The sample contains under 2,500,000 clones, about 94% of which appear only once. Material for sequencing was naive CD4+ T cells sorted from blood. Receptor source: a man aged 18 to 35 in good health. The CDR3 runs from the conserved cysteine through the conserved F or W. D genes are given only for firm matches. A clone size is listed for some rows: how often the clone was seen (once, few, many), or a class if it is expanded.

D gene: .; clone size: few; V gene: TRBV18; J gene: TRBJ1-3; CDR3 DNA: TGTGCCAGCTCACCACAGGGACCAGCAGGAAACACCATATATTTT; CDR3 protein: CASSPQGPAGNTIYF
D gene: .; clone size: .; V gene: TRBV30; J gene: TRBJ2-3; CDR3 DNA: TGTGCCTGGACCCCGGGGCAGGGGCGATTAGATACGCAGTATTTT; CDR3 protein: CAWTPGQGRLDTQYF
D gene: TRBD2; clone size: .; V gene: TRBV5-1; J gene: TRBJ2-3; CDR3 DNA: TGCGCCAGCAGCTCTTCAGACGGGAGGCGGGATACGCAGTATTTT; CDR3 protein: CASSSSDGRRDTQYF
D gene: .; clone size: .; V gene: TRBV2; J gene: TRBJ2-7; CDR3 DNA: TGTGCCAGCTCCAAAATGGCAGGGACCCACTCCGAGCAGTACTTC; CDR3 protein: CASSKMAGTHSEQYF
D gene: .; clone size: .; V gene: TRBV28; J gene: TRBJ2-1; CDR3 DNA: TGTGCCAGCCGGGGGCAAGGCAATGAGCAGTTCTTC; CDR3 protein: CASRGQGNEQFF
D gene: TRBD2; clone size: .; V gene: TRBV5-1; J gene: TRBJ2-3; CDR3 DNA: TGCGCCAGCAGCCCGCCTAGCGGGAGTGGATCAGATACGCAGTATTTT; CDR3 protein: CASSPPSGSGSDTQYF
D gene: .; clone size: .; V gene: TRBV30; J gene: TRBJ2-4; CDR3 DNA: TGTGCCTGGAGTCGCGGGGCCCAAAACATTCAGTACTTC; CDR3 protein: CAWSRGAQNIQYF
D gene: TRBD2; clone size: .; V gene: TRBV25-1; J gene: TRBJ2-2; CDR3 DNA: TGTGCCAGCCACTTGGGACTAGCGGTTTTTAGGGGCACCGGGGAGCTGTTTTTT; CDR3 protein: CASHLGLAVFRGTGELFF
D gene: .; clone size: .; V gene: TRBV4-1; J gene: TRBJ1-3; CDR3 DNA: TGCGCCAGCAGCCAACCCACAGGGCCCTCTGGAAACACCATATATTTT; CDR3 protein: CASSQPTGPSGNTIYF
D gene: TRBD1; clone size: .; V gene: TRBV28; J gene: TRBJ1-2; CDR3 DNA: TGTGCCAGCAGTAGTACAGGGGGTTTAGGTGGCTACACCTTC; CDR3 protein: CASSSTGGLGGYTF
D gene: .; clone size: .; V gene: TRBV4-1; J gene: TRBJ2-1; CDR3 DNA: TGCGCCAGCAGCCATTATGGAGGGCTCGACTATTACAATGAGCAGTTCTTC; CDR3 protein: CASSHYGGLDYYNEQFF
D gene: TRBD2; clone size: once; V gene: TRBV5-1; J gene: TRBJ2-3; CDR3 DNA: TGCGCCAGCAGCTTGGGACTAGCGGGAGGGGGTACGCAGTATTTT; CDR3 protein: CASSLGLAGGGTQYF
D gene: .; clone size: .; V gene: TRBV30; J gene: TRBJ1-1; CDR3 DNA: TGTGCCTCGATGGCAGGGACGGGGGAAAAGGCTTTCTTT; CDR3 protein: CASMAGTGEKAFF
D gene: .; clone size: .; V gene: TRBV5-1; J gene: TRBJ1-5; CDR3 DNA: TGCGCCAGCAGCTTGTACGGGAGCGAGCAGCCCCAGCATTTT; CDR3 protein: CASSLYGSEQPQHF
D gene: .; clone size: .; V gene: TRBV6-6; J gene: TRBJ1-6; CDR3 DNA: TGTGCCAGCAGCAGGACAGAAGATAATTCACCCCTCCACTTT; CDR3 protein: CASSRTEDNSPLHF
D gene: .; clone size: .; V gene: TRBV5-5; J gene: TRBJ2-7; CDR3 DNA: TGTGCCAGCACCCACCACGGACTCTCCTACGAGCAGTACTTC; CDR3 protein: CASTHHGLSYEQYF
D gene: .; clone size: few; V gene: TRBV7-9; J gene: TRBJ1-3; CDR3 DNA: TGTGCCAGCAGCCCCAGGGGAGGTGGAAACACCATATATTTT; CDR3 protein: CASSPRGGGNTIYF
D gene: TRBD1; clone size: .; V gene: TRBV2; J gene: TRBJ2-1; CDR3 DNA: TGTGCCAACATCGACCAAACAGGGGACCGCTACAATGAGCAGTTCTTC; CDR3 protein: CANIDQTGDRYNEQFF
D gene: TRBD2; clone size: .; V gene: TRBV15; J gene: TRBJ2-3; CDR3 DNA: TGTGCCACCAGCGAGAGACTAGCGGGATACACAGATACGCAGTATTTT; CDR3 protein: CATSERLAGYTDTQYF
D gene: .; clone size: .; V gene: TRBV28; J gene: TRBJ1-1; CDR3 DNA: TGTGCCAGCAGCTCATATTTCCGGGGTAGCGTCGGAGCTTTCTTT; CDR3 protein: CASSSYFRGSVGAFF
D gene: .; clone size: .; V gene: TRBV7-8; J gene: TRBJ1-2; CDR3 DNA: TGTGCCAGCAGCCAAAACAGGGACTATGGCTACACCTTC; CDR3 protein: CASSQNRDYGYTF
D gene: TRBD1; clone size: .; V gene: TRBV30; J gene: TRBJ1-2; CDR3 DNA: TGTGCCTGGAGTGCCCAGGGGGGAGGCTACACCTTC; CDR3 protein: CAWSAQGGGYTF
D gene: .; clone size: .; V gene: TRBV27; J gene: TRBJ2-7; CDR3 DNA: TGTGCCAGCAGTTTATATGGGTCTGACGCCTACGAGCAGTACTTC; CDR3 protein: CASSLYGSDAYEQYF
D gene: TRBD1; clone size: .; V gene: TRBV19; J gene: TRBJ1-4; CDR3 DNA: TGTGCCACCAGGGACAGGGATATTGCAACTAATGAAAAACTGTTTTTT; CDR3 protein: CATRDRDIATNEKLFF
D gene: TRBD1; clone size: once; V gene: TRBV6-6; J gene: TRBJ1-1; CDR3 DNA: TGTGCCAGCAGCTCAACAGGGGTTCATGAAGCTTTCTTT; CDR3 protein: CASSSTGVHEAFF
D gene: TRBD1; clone size: .; V gene: TRBV29-1; J gene: TRBJ2-7; CDR3 DNA: TGCAGCGTTGCACAGGGGGCTTCCTACGAGCAGTACTTC; CDR3 protein: CSVAQGASYEQYF
D gene: .; clone size: .; V gene: TRBV2; J gene: TRBJ2-3; CDR3 DNA: TGTGCCAGCAGTGGTCTGGAGACCGGGGATACGCAGTATTTT; CDR3 protein: CASSGLETGDTQYF
D gene: .; clone size: .; V gene: TRBV10-3; J gene: TRBJ2-2; CDR3 DNA: TGTGCCATCACCTTTATAGGGACCGAGAACACCGGGGAGCTGTTTTTT; CDR3 protein: CAITFIGTENTGELFF
D gene: .; clone size: .; V gene: TRBV4-1; J gene: TRBJ1-6; CDR3 DNA: TGCGCCAGCAGCCAAGGGCTCTGGGGGCTGTCGTATAATTCACCCCTCCACTTT; CDR3 protein: CASSQGLWGLSYNSPLHF
D gene: TRBD1; clone size: .; V gene: TRBV14; J gene: TRBJ1-2; CDR3 DNA: TGTGCCAGCAGCCTGAGACAGGGAGGCGATGGCTACACCTTC; CDR3 protein: CASSLRQGGDGYTF
D gene: .; clone size: .; V gene: TRBV21-1; J gene: TRBJ2-3; CDR3 DNA: TGTGCCAGCAGCAAAGCGCGATGCCGCACAGATACGCAGTATTTT; CDR3 protein: CASSKARCRTDTQYF
D gene: TRBD2; clone size: .; V gene: TRBV5-4; J gene: TRBJ2-5; CDR3 DNA: TGTGCCAGCAGCTTGGAACTAGCGGAGACCCAGTACTTC; CDR3 protein: CASSLELAETQYF
D gene: .; clone size: .; V gene: TRBV7-2; J gene: TRBJ2-3; CDR3 DNA: TGTGCCAGCAGCTATCGGGGGAATACGCAGTATTTT; CDR3 protein: CASSYRGNTQYF
D gene: .; clone size: .; V gene: TRBV5-1; J gene: TRBJ1-4; CDR3 DNA: TGCGCCAGCAGCCCAGGGAGGGTTGGAGAAAAACTGTTTTTT; CDR3 protein: CASSPGRVGEKLFF
D gene: .; clone size: .; V gene: TRBV7-8; J gene: TRBJ2-3; CDR3 DNA: TGTGCCAGCAGCTTAGCCGCGGGGAGCACAGATACGCAGTATTTT; CDR3 protein: CASSLAAGSTDTQYF
D gene: TRBD1; clone size: .; V gene: TRBV2; J gene: TRBJ1-5; CDR3 DNA: TGTGCCAGCAGTTTGGACAGGATAGTTCAGCCCCAGCATTTT; CDR3 protein: CASSLDRIVQPQHF
D gene: .; clone size: .; V gene: TRBV19; J gene: TRBJ1-6; CDR3 DNA: TGTGCCACCTCTGGGGCTGGCTCCTATAATTCACCCCTCCACTTT; CDR3 protein: CATSGAGSYNSPLHF
D gene: .; clone size: .; V gene: TRBV15; J gene: TRBJ1-1; CDR3 DNA: TGTGCCACCAGCAGAGCCCCAGGGGACAACACTGAAGCTTTCTTT; CDR3 protein: CATSRAPGDNTEAFF
D gene: TRBD1; clone size: .; V gene: TRBV5-1; J gene: TRBJ2-5; CDR3 DNA: TGCGCCAGCAGCTTGGCCAATGGGGACAGGTACCAAGAGACCCAGTACTTC; CDR3 protein: CASSLANGDRYQETQYF
D gene: .; clone size: .; V gene: TRBV10-1; J gene: TRBJ2-7; CDR3 DNA: TGCGCCAGCAGTGAGTCGGGACTTTCCTACGAGCAGTACTTC; CDR3 protein: CASSESGLSYEQYF
D gene: TRBD1; clone size: few; V gene: TRBV5-1; J gene: TRBJ1-6; CDR3 DNA: TGCGCCAGCAGCTTCAAGGGACAGGGGTTGGATTCACCCCTCCACTTT; CDR3 protein: CASSFKGQGLDSPLHF
D gene: .; clone size: .; V gene: TRBV10-2; J gene: TRBJ1-5; CDR3 DNA: TGCGCCAGCAGTGAGTCGGACAGACACAATCAGCCCCAGCATTTT; CDR3 protein: CASSESDRHNQPQHF
D gene: TRBD2; clone size: .; V gene: TRBV7-9; J gene: TRBJ2-5; CDR3 DNA: TGTGCCAGCAGCTTACAACTTCGGCCTAGCGGTAACCAAGAGACCCAGTACTTC; CDR3 protein: CASSLQLRPSGNQETQYF
D gene: .; clone size: .; V gene: TRBV2; J gene: TRBJ2-7; CDR3 DNA: TGTGCCAGCAGAGTAGCGGAGCAGTACGAGCAGTACTTC; CDR3 protein: CASRVAEQYEQYF
D gene: .; clone size: .; V gene: TRBV7-9; J gene: TRBJ2-7; CDR3 DNA: TGTGCCAGCAGCACCGGGGCGGGGTACGAGCAGTACTTC; CDR3 protein: CASSTGAGYEQYF
D gene: .; clone size: .; V gene: TRBV11-3; J gene: TRBJ2-2; CDR3 DNA: TGTGCCAGCAGCTTGGTCGGCGGGGAGCTGTTTTTT; CDR3 protein: CASSLVGGELFF
D gene: TRBD2; clone size: .; V gene: TRBV6-5; J gene: TRBJ2-3; CDR3 DNA: TGTGCCAGCACCCCGCCGGGGGGGCTCGGAGATACGCAGTATTTT; CDR3 protein: CASTPPGGLGDTQYF
D gene: .; clone size: .; V gene: TRBV5-1; J gene: TRBJ1-3; CDR3 DNA: TGCGCCAGCAGCTTGGCCGGGGATTTTGGAAACACCATATATTTT; CDR3 protein: CASSLAGDFGNTIYF
D gene: .; clone size: .; V gene: TRBV15; J gene: TRBJ1-5; CDR3 DNA: TGTGCCACCGGGGAGTTCAATCAGCCCCAGCATTTT; CDR3 protein: CATGEFNQPQHF
D gene: .; clone size: .; V gene: TRBV30; J gene: TRBJ2-3; CDR3 DNA: TGTGCCTGGAGTCCAGGGAATGCAGATACGCAGTATTTT; CDR3 protein: CAWSPGNADTQYF
D gene: .; clone size: .; V gene: TRBV7-6; J gene: TRBJ2-7; CDR3 DNA: TGTGCCAGCAGCTTAGTGTCAGAAGTGCCCTCCGAGCAGTACTTC; CDR3 protein: CASSLVSEVPSEQYF